This T cell receptor (beta chain) is drawn from a study of PD-L1 blockade in urothelial cancer. Whole-study context: T cells numbered a median of approximately 150,000 in the blood samples.

All patients handed over anywhere from 1 to 8 samples, pretreatment and on-treatment. Study-wide points: Sub-median blood TCR clonality before treatment predicted longer survival.

Details on this clone: No antigen is known for it.

V lost 0 bases and J 1 base, leaving 7 bases between the germline ends. Germline CDR1 and CDR2: SGHRS and YFSETQ. This CDR3 is 15 amino acids long. In each PCR, synthetic TCR analog templates were spiked in. The assay was immunoSEQ multiplex PCR, and TCRdb's table has in-frame clones only and misses some. The table includes about 21,000 clones, nearly 90% detected once. This chain joins TRBV5-1 and TRBJ2-2, with a tentative D call TRBD2 (5 bases). This TCR derives from a woman between 55 and 75 years old with urothelial cancer. The specimen was PBMCs, collected around atezolizumab (anti-PD-L1) treatment. CDR3 sequence: CASSLAGWNTGELFF. The DNA for the CDR3 is TGCGCCAGCAGCTTGGCGGGATGGAACACCGGGGAGCTGTTTTTT. The entire variable domain, with the rest obtained from reference TRBV5-1 and TRBJ2-2, is as follows: KAGVTQTPRYLIKTRGQQVTLSCSPISGHRSVSWYQQTPGQGLQFLFEYFSETQRNKGNFPGRFSGRQFSNSRSEMNVSTLELGDSALYLCASSLAGWNTGELFFGEGSRLTVL.